These 27 T cell receptor beta chains originate from one sample sequenced in a study of T-cell memory formation after mild COVID-19 (dated by TCRdb to 2020 to 2022). The library was prepared using 5' RACE. Sequencing instrument: Illumina NovaSeq 6000. Through fastp at Q25 and MiXCR, TCRdb rebuilt clones from the public reads, retaining in-frame beta chains. Each CDR3 protein appears once, grouped with its most common genes and DNA. The sample table shows a few hundred thousand distinct CDR3 sequences, and 25% to 30% are seen once. Roughly 14% of the sample belongs to the ten largest clones. Material for sequencing was PBMCs or a T cell subset sorted from them (not recorded which). The receptors stem from an adult woman who had mild COVID-19 (a few samples of this study predate the infection). The sample titles of this study are shuffled in the database, so cell type and time point are left out; the donor was told from shared clones.

This clonotype occurred a few times. The gene calls are TRBV15 and TRBJ1-1; no clear D. The CDR3 covers 17 residues. CDR1 is LNHNV and CDR2 is YYDKDF in the germline V gene (reference sequence). Trimming took off 2 bases at V and 1 base at J, with 17 bases between the two ends. The CDR3 coding sequence is TGTGCCACCAGCAGACAAAGGACCGGGATTTCGAACACTGAAGCTTTCTTT. It translates to CATSRQRTGISNTEAFF. The entire variable domain, with the rest obtained from reference TRBV15 and TRBJ1-1, is as follows: DAMVIQNPRYQVTQFGKPVTLSCSQTLNHNVMYWYQQKSSQAPKLLFHYYDKDFNNEADTPDNFQSRRPNTSFCFLDIRSPGLGDTAMYLCATSRQRTGISNTEAFFGQGTRLTVV.

The V call is TRBV7-2, the J call TRBJ2-1; perhaps TRBD2 as D (6 bases). V lost 3 bases and J 2 bases, leaving 11 bases between the germline ends. The germline V gene has CDR1 SGHTA and CDR2 FQGNSA. The CDR3 totals 15 residues. CDR3: CASSLEGITYNEQFF. In nucleotides, the CDR3 is TGTGCCAGCAGCTTGGAGGGGATAACCTACAATGAGCAGTTCTTC.

There are a few counts of this clonotype. The chain carries TRBV12-3 or TRBV12-4 and TRBJ2-3, with 10 bases matching TRBD2. The junction had 8 bases not matched to a gene; V was cut back by 8 bases and J by 0 bases. The length of the CDR3 is 16 residues. CDR3 sequence reads: CASQKRGGRSTDTQYF. The DNA of the CDR3 is TGTGCCAGCCAAAAGCGGGGGGGACGGAGCACAGATACGCAGTATTTT.

In this sample, this clonotype turned up a few times. The rearrangement links TRBV12-3 or TRBV12-4 to TRBJ2-2; 8 bases align to TRBD2. The CDR3 length is 15 residues. The V segment lost 3 bases and the J segment 6 bases; nucleotides outside the gene matches: 6. CDR3 DNA sequence: TGTGCCAGCAGTTTTTCCGGACTAGCCGCCGGGGAGCTGTTTTTT. This encodes CASSFSGLAAGELFF.

CDR3 sequence reads: CASSLHRGNTGELFF. CDR3 sequence (DNA): TGTGCCAGCAGCTTACACAGGGGGAACACCGGGGAGCTGTTTTTT. The V gene is TRBV7-2, the J gene TRBJ2-2; TRBD1 matches at 7 bases. Germline V gives CDR1 SGHTA, CDR2 FQGNSA. Unmatched junction bases numbered 1, after V lost 2 bases and J lost 1 base. The CDR3 spans 15 residues. Full variable domain (outside the CDR3, taken from reference TRBV7-2 and TRBJ2-2): GAGVSQSPSNKVTEKGKDVELRCDPISGHTALYWYRQSLGQGLEFLIYFQGNSAPDKSGLPSDRFSAERTGGSVSTLTIQRTQQEDSAVYLCASSLHRGNTGELFFGEGSRLTVL.

This clonotype was recorded a few times. The chain couples TRBV7-3 to TRBJ2-1; D possibly corresponds to TRBD2 (8 bases). The CDR3 consists of 21 residues. Trimming cost V 0 bases and J 2 bases, with 26 bases left between them. CDR1 SGHTA and CDR2 FQGTGA come from the germline V gene. This chain's CDR3 is CASSLTSGGGLYYLAYNEQFF. The CDR3 region has the DNA TGTGCCAGCAGCTTAACTTCGGGAGGGGGCCTCTATTACCTAGCCTACAATGAGCAGTTCTTC.

The chain links TRBV3-1 to TRBJ2-2; TRBD1 matches 8 bases. The CDR3 covers 16 residues. V lost 1 base and J lost 6; bases outside the gene matches: 7. From germline, CDR1 is LGHDT and CDR2 YNNKEL (reference sequence). The CDR3 DNA is TGTGCCAGCAGCCAAGCCAGGGGGCGGATGGCCGGGGAGCTGTTTTTT. This gives the protein CASSQARGRMAGELFF.

The gene calls are TRBV5-1 and TRBJ2-1; 11 positions agree with TRBD2. Germline trimming cut 4 bases from V and 5 bases from J; bases unmatched to any gene: 8. CDR1 and CDR2 (germline): SGHRS, YFSETQ. The CDR3 consists of 16 residues. The CDR3 nucleotides are TGCGCCAGCAGCCACCTCACTAGCGGGGGCCACAATGAGCAGTTCTTC. The encoded protein is CASSHLTSGGHNEQFF.

The chain recombines TRBV12-3 or TRBV12-4 with TRBJ1-1; tentatively, D is TRBD1 (6 bases). V shed 5 bases and J shed 7 bases, with 14 bases lying between them. The CDR3 totals 13 residues. CDR3 sequence reads: CASSKQGENEAFF. In nucleotides, the CDR3 is TGTGCCAGCAGTAAACAGGGTGAAAATGAAGCTTTCTTT.

This clonotype showed up just a few times. The rearrangement uses TRBV7-9 and TRBJ1-2, with TRBD1 matching over 8 bases. The CDR3 length is 13 residues. V was clipped by 5 bases and J by 5 bases; unmatched bases: 4. Germline CDR1 SEHNR, CDR2 FQNEAQ (reference sequence). In DNA, the CDR3 is TGTGCCAGCAGCCCGAGGACAGGGTATGGCTACACCTTC. It yields the protein CASSPRTGYGYTF.

The V and J genes are TRBV7-3 and TRBJ2-2; the D is unclear. CDR3 length: 14 amino acids. Germline values: CDR1 SGHTA, CDR2 FQGTGA. Trimming cost V 1 base and J 6 bases, with 9 bases left between them. CDR3 sequence: CASSLIIGSGELFF. In DNA form, the CDR3 reads TGTGCCAGCAGCTTAATTATTGGATCCGGGGAGCTGTTTTTT.

This clonotype occurred a few times. The chain recombines TRBV6-5 with TRBJ2-1; D may be TRBD1 (6 bases). In germline, CDR1 is MNHEY, CDR2 SVGAGI. The CDR3 totals 16 residues. The V gene lost 4 bases and the J gene lost 6 bases, with 19 bases spanning the gap. Written as DNA, the CDR3 is TGTGCCAGCAGTTCACCAGGGGAAACCTTAAGCAATGAGCAGTTCTTC. Translating gives CASSSPGETLSNEQFF.

The V call is TRBV20-1, the J call TRBJ2-4; the match to TRBD1 covers 9 bases. This CDR3 spans 17 amino acids. V shed 0 bases, J shed 3 bases, and the junction held 9 bases outside the gene matches. Germline V lookup: CDR1 DFQATT, CDR2 SNEGSKA (reference sequence). The CDR3 region is CSARDAGQGFGKNIQYF. CDR3 bases: TGCAGTGCTAGAGATGCGGGACAGGGCTTTGGCAAAAACATTCAGTACTTC.

The chain uses TRBV20-1 and TRBJ1-2, with TRBD1 identical over 9 bases. CDR3 length equals 15 residues. Germline V gene sequence: CDR1 DFQATT, CDR2 SNEGSKA (reference sequence). V was pared by 3 bases and J by 1 base, with 6 bases of the junction left unmatched. As DNA, the CDR3 is TGCAGTGCTAGGCCCGGGACAGGGATTAACTATGGCTACACCTTC. This sequence encodes CSARPGTGINYGYTF.

V is TRBV7-2 and J is TRBJ2-3; D is unclear. Trimming removed 2 bases at V and 0 bases at J, with 12 bases between. CDR3 length equals 16 residues. The germline CDR1 and CDR2 sequences are SGHTA and FQGNSA. CDR3: CASSLTSQTSTDTQYF. The CDR3 coding sequence is TGTGCCAGCAGCTTAACCAGTCAGACTAGCACAGATACGCAGTATTTT.

The V gene is TRBV20-1, the J gene TRBJ1-5; D is unclear. CDR3 length: 14 amino acids. The germline gives CDR1 DFQATT, CDR2 SNEGSKA (reference sequence). The V end lost 1 base, the J end lost 2 bases, and 9 bases lay between the germline ends. As DNA, the CDR3 is TGCAGTGCTAGAGCGGTCGAAGGCAATCAGCCCCAGCATTTT. Translation: CSARAVEGNQPQHF.

The rearrangement links TRBV3-1 to TRBJ2-1, with 8 bases identical to TRBD2. J gave up 0 bases and V 4 bases, and 5 bases lay outside the gene matches. Germline V CDR1 and CDR2: LGHDT, YNNKEL (reference sequence). The CDR3 length is 16 residues. CDR3 sequence: CASSPSSGYSYNEQFF. In DNA, the CDR3 is TGTGCCAGCAGCCCTTCTAGCGGGTACTCCTACAATGAGCAGTTCTTC.

This sequence joins TRBV4-1 and TRBJ2-7; either TRBD1 or TRBD2 may fit D (5 bases each). V gave up 4 bases and J gave up 3 bases, with 10 bases separating them. The CDR3 runs to 13 residues. Looked up from germline, CDR1 is MGHRA and CDR2 is YSYEKL. CDR3 bases: TGCGCCAGCAGCCCGGGACGGGGCTACGAGCAGTACTTC. Its translation is CASSPGRGYEQYF.

A few counts support this clonotype. The gene calls are TRBV3-1 and TRBJ1-2, with 7 nucleotides matching TRBD1. V dropped 4 bases and J dropped 7; count of bases not matched to a gene: 6. Germline V gene data show CDR1 as LGHDT and CDR2 as YNNKEL (reference sequence). The CDR3 covers 13 residues. The CDR3 is CASSPRQGLGYTF. CDR3 DNA sequence: TGTGCCAGCAGCCCCCGACAGGGTCTTGGCTACACCTTC.

This rearrangement joins TRBV4-2 to TRBJ2-7; TRBD2 agrees at 7 bases. J lost 2 bases, V lost 3 bases, and 7 bases had no gene match. The CDR3 loop spans 15 amino acids. Germline-derived CDR1 and CDR2 are LGHNA and YNFKEQ. For the CDR3, the DNA is TGTGCCAGCAGCCAGAGCGGGATCACCACCTACGAGCAGTACTTC. It is translated as CASSQSGITTYEQYF.

This clonotype was seen more than once but under ten times. V usage is TRBV5-1 and J usage is TRBJ2-5, with a tentative D call TRBD1 (5 bases). Per germline, CDR1 SGHRS and CDR2 YFSETQ. V lost 4 bases and J lost 1, with 14 bases in between. This CDR3 has 15 residues. The CDR3 DNA sequence: TGCGCCAGCAGCGGGGCAGGGCCCTTCCAAGAGACCCAGTACTTC. As protein: CASSGAGPFQETQYF.

This chain links TRBV5-6 with TRBJ2-3, with a weak D call TRBD2 (5 bases). Between the trimmed V and J ends, which lost 0 bases and 10 bases, there was a span of 9 bases. Germline V gene lookup returns CDR1 SGHDT and CDR2 YYEEEE. CDR3 length: 12 amino acids. CDR3 sequence (DNA): TGTGCCAGCAGCTTGGTCGGGAAAGCGCAGTATTTT. Translated, it gives CASSLVGKAQYF.

This clonotype was found a few times. V gene TRBV5-1 combines with J gene TRBJ1-6, with a possible D match to TRBD1 (6 bases). V was shortened by 5 bases and J by 8 bases, with 20 bases between the two germline ends. The CDR3 extends over 16 amino acids. Germline assignment: CDR1 SGHRS and CDR2 YFSETQ. In DNA form, the CDR3 reads TGCGCCAGCAGTTCTCGACCGGGACATCCCGATTCACCCCTCCACTTT. It is translated as CASSSRPGHPDSPLHF.

V is TRBV29-1 and J is TRBJ2-1; TRBD2 agrees at 12 bases. In germline, CDR1 is SQVTM, CDR2 ANQGSEA. The V and J ends lost 5 bases and 1 base, in that order; junction bases with no gene match: 6. This CDR3 is built from 16 residues. The CDR3 loop is CSVLAGGLGSYNEQFF. CDR3 DNA: TGCAGCGTTCTAGCGGGGGGGCTTGGGTCCTACAATGAGCAGTTCTTC.

This clonotype has only one observation. The chain is built from TRBV3-1 and TRBJ2-3, with D possibly being TRBD2 (5 bases). The V and J ends lost 4 bases and 2 bases respectively, with 16 bases between them. CDR1 is LGHDT, CDR2 YNNKEL, per germline (reference sequence). There are 16 residues in the CDR3. Here the CDR3 DNA reads TGTGCCAGCAGCCCCCTCGGAACGGGAAACACAGATACGCAGTATTTT. Its translation is CASSPLGTGNTDTQYF.

The genes are TRBV20-1 and TRBJ1-1; no definite D call. This CDR3 is built from 13 residues. CDR1 is DFQATT and CDR2 is SNEGSKA in the germline V gene (reference sequence). V shed 3 bases and J shed 0 bases, with 8 bases lying between them. In DNA, the CDR3 is TGCAGTGCTAGTTTGAGTATGAACACTGAAGCTTTCTTT. As protein: CSASLSMNTEAFF.

The CDR3 sequence: CASSLGIDRGNYNEQFF. Here the CDR3 DNA reads TGCGCCAGCAGCTTGGGTATCGACAGGGGGAATTACAATGAGCAGTTCTTC. The chain joins TRBV5-1 to TRBJ2-1; the match to TRBD1 covers 9 bases. The germline gives CDR1 SGHRS, CDR2 YFSETQ. Trimming took 0 bases from V and 4 from J; bases not matched to a gene: 8. The CDR3 is made up of 17 amino acids.